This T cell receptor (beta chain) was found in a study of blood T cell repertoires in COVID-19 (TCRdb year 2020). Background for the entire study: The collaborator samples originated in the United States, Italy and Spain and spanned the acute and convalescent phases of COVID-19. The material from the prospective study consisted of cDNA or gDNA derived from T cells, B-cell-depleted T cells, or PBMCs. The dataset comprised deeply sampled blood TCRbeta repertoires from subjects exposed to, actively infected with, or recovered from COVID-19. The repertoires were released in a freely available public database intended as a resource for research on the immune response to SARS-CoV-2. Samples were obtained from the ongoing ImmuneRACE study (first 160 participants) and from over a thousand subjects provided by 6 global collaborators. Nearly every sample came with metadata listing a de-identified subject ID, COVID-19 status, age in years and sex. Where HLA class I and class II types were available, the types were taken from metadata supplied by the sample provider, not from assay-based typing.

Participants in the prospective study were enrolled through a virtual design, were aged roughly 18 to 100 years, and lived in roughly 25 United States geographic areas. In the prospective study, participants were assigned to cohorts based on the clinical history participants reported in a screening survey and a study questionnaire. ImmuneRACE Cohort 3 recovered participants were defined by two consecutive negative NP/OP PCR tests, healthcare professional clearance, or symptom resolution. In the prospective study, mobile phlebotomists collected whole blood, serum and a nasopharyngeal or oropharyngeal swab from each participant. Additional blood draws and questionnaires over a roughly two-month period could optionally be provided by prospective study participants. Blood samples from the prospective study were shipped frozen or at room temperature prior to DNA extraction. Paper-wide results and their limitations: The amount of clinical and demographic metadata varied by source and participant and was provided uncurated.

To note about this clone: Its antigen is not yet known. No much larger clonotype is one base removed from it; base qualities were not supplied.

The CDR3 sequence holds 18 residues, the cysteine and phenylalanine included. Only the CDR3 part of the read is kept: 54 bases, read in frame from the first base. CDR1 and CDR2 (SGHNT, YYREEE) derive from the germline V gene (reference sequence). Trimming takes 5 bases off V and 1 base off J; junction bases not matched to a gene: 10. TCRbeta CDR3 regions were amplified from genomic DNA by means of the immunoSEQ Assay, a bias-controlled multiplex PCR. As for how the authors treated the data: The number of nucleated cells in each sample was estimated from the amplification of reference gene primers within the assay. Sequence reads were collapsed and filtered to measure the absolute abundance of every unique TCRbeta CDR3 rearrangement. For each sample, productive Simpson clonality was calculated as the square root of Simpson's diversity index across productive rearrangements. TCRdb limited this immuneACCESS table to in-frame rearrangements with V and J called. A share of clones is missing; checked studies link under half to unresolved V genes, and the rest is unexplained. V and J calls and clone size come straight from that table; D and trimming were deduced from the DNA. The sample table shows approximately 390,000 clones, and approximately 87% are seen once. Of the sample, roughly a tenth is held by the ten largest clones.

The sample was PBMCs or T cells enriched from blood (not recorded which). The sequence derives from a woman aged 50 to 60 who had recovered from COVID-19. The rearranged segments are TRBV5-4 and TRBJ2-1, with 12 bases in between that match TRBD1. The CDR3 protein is CASRTGTGGFGSYNEQFF. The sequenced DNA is TGTGCCAGCAGGACCGGGACAGGGGGCTTTGGGTCCTACAATGAGCAGTTCTTC.